Following are 13 T cell receptor beta chains from one sample sequenced in a study of regulatory T cells in long-lasting Graves disease. Sequencing libraries for TCR beta were prepared with iRepertoire HTBI primers and Arm-PCR of CDR3 regions. TCRdb re-called the multiplex PCR reads with MiXCR, one entry per CDR3 protein. Among fewer than 600,000 distinct CDR3 sequences listed, approximately 22% were seen once. Sample time point: persistent/refractory GD, antithyroid drugs over 5 years with positive TRAb. PBMC RNA served as the TCR library source. The sample here was peripheral blood mononuclear cells (PBMCs), taken when the disease was refractory, from a patient treated with antithyroid drugs. Receptors originate from a female donor with Graves disease.

This clonotype was seen a few times. One end of the junction fails to match germline, which may point to a read error. The V gene is TRBV7-7, the J gene TRBJ1-1, with D perhaps matching TRBD1 (5 bases). In germline, CDR1 is SSHAT, CDR2 FNYEAQ (reference sequence). The CDR3 is 15 residues long. The CDR3 here is CASSSRTKMNTEAFF. DNA for the CDR3: TGTGCTAGCAGCTCCCGGACAAAGATGAACACTGAAGCTTTCTTT. Supplemented by reference TRBV7-7 and TRBJ1-1, the full variable domain reads GAGVSQSPRYKVTKRGQDVTLRCDPISSHATLYWYQQALGQGPEFLTYFNYEAQPDKSGLPSDRFSAERPEGSISTLTIQRTEQRDSAMYRCASSSRTKMNTEAFFGQGTRLTVV.

At least ten counts were recorded for this clonotype. The chain combines TRBV12-5 with TRBJ1-1; 8 positions agree with TRBD1. The CDR3 totals 14 residues. J was trimmed by 3 bases and V by 8 bases; bases with no gene match: 8. The V gene's germline CDR1 is LGHNT and CDR2 FRNRAP. The chain's CDR3 is CASQKTGEHTEAFF. CDR3 sequence (DNA): TGTGCTAGTCAGAAGACAGGGGAACACACTGAAGCTTTCTTT.

The CDR3 protein is CASSRTGHGYTF. In DNA form, the CDR3 reads TGTGCCAGCAGCCGAACTGGACACGGCTACACCTTC. V usage is TRBV6-1 and J usage is TRBJ1-2, with D possibly TRBD1 on 5 matching bases. V was trimmed by 6 bases and J by 8 bases, leaving 13 bases between them. The CDR3 is 12 residues long. Germline-derived CDR1 and CDR2 are MNHNS and SASEGT.

The rearrangement links TRBV7-8 to TRBJ1-5; D is possibly TRBD1 (6 bases). Germline V lookup: CDR1 SGHVS, CDR2 FQNEAQ. There are 17 residues in the CDR3. V was cut by 2 bases and J by 2 bases, with 16 bases left in between. For the CDR3, the DNA is TGTGCCAGCAGCTTAAGGGGGTTAAGCGGAGGCAATCAGCCCCAGCATTTT. Translating it yields CASSLRGLSGGNQPQHF.

This clonotype was seen a few times. This rearrangement joins TRBV2 to TRBJ2-7; D is uncertain. CDR1 and CDR2 from the germline V gene are SNHLY and FYNNEI. The CDR3 is 16 amino acids. V dropped 10 bases and J dropped 3 bases, with 25 bases sitting between them. For the CDR3, the DNA is TGTGCCACCTCCCCCGATTTCTCACAATCCTACTACGAGCAGTACTTC. This translates into CATSPDFSQSYYEQYF.

The CDR3 is CASRTDRYFYEQYF. In DNA form, the CDR3 reads TGTGCCAGCAGAACCGACAGGTACTTCTACGAGCAGTACTTC. The genes are TRBV6-2 or TRBV6-3 and TRBJ2-7; TRBD1 might be the D (6 bases). V shed 6 bases and J shed 3 bases, with 15 bases lying between them. Germline V CDR1 and CDR2: MNHEY, SVGEGT. CDR3 length: 14 amino acids.

This clonotype was seen only a few times. The rearrangement links TRBV19 to TRBJ1-6, with D unclear. The V gene's germline CDR1 is LNHDA and CDR2 SQIVND (reference sequence). The V end was cut by 5 bases, the J end by 8 bases, with 10 bases between. The CDR3 spans 13 residues. The CDR3 sequence: CASSPRTDSPLHF. CDR3 nucleotides: TGTGCCAGTAGTCCCAGAACCGATTCACCCCTCCACTTT.

This clonotype was seen a few times. V usage is TRBV9 and J usage is TRBJ2-7; 8 bases line up with TRBD2. The trim removed 0 bases at V and 0 bases at J, leaving 2 bases unmatched. CDR3 length: 15 amino acids. Germline CDR1 reads SGDLS; CDR2 reads YYNGEE. The CDR3 nucleotides read TGTGCCAGCAGCGTAGGTAGCGGGGCCTCCTACGAGCAGTACTTC. Protein sequence: CASSVGSGASYEQYF.

This clonotype has only a few counts. The J gene is TRBJ1-1, the V gene TRBV6-2 or TRBV6-3; 9 nucleotides match TRBD1. V was pared by 5 bases and J by 1 base, with 5 bases of the junction left unmatched. This CDR3 is built from 15 residues. The V gene's germline CDR1 is MNHEY and CDR2 SVGEGT. CDR3 sequence: CASSDRGLENTEAFF. The CDR3 coding sequence is TGTGCCAGCAGTGACAGGGGGTTGGAGAACACTGAAGCTTTCTTT.

In its sample, this clonotype was seen many times. This chain joins TRBV27 and TRBJ1-1; D might be TRBD1 (5 bases). CDR3 length: 14 amino acids. The germline V gene has CDR1 MNHEY and CDR2 SMNVEV (reference sequence). Trimming left V 6 bases short and J 1 base short, with 12 bases between. For the CDR3, the DNA is TGTGCCAGCAGCCGGACGGGACCGAACACTGAAGCTTTCTTT. It codes for CASSRTGPNTEAFF.

CDR3 region: CAWSVLRSGELFF. The CDR3 DNA reads as TGTGCCTGGAGTGTTCTGAGGAGCGGGGAGCTGTTTTTT. The gene calls are TRBV30 and TRBJ2-2; D not certain. CDR3 length: 13 residues. Trimming pared 0 bases from V and 7 bases from J, leaving 9 bases between. Germline V lookup: CDR1 GTSNPN, CDR2 SVGIG (reference sequence).

The chain links TRBV10-3 to TRBJ1-4, with D possibly being TRBD1 (5 bases). The length of the CDR3 is 16 residues. Trimming shortened V by 2 bases and J by 5 bases, and 15 bases separated the two germline ends. Germline lookup yields CDR1 ENHRY and CDR2 SYGVKD. The CDR3 loop reads CAISEPRGRPNEKLFF. CDR3 in DNA: TGTGCCATCAGTGAGCCCCGGGGCAGACCAAATGAAAAACTGTTTTTT.

This clonotype was observed many times. V is TRBV20-1 and J is TRBJ2-7, with D tentatively TRBD1 (5 bases). This CDR3 has 11 amino acids. Germline CDR1 is DFQATT and CDR2 is SNEGSKA (reference sequence). The V end was cut by 4 bases, the J end by 4 bases, with 8 bases between. The CDR3 sequence: CSATPGYEQYF. The CDR3 DNA sequence: TGCAGTGCTACCCCAGGGTACGAGCAGTACTTC.